Below, 11 T cell receptor beta chains from the same sample are listed, as sequenced in a study of T-cell reconstitution after alpha-beta-depleted transplantation in children. It was with unique molecular identifiers that the TCRbeta library was prepared. MiXCR, applied by TCRdb to the PCR reads, yields one record per CDR3 protein. The data hold about 600,000 distinct CDR3 sequences, with about 10% observed a single time. This specimen consisted of PBMCs from the stem cell graft donor, obtained from the stem cell graft. The receptors derive from a human donor who donated a stem cell graft to a child with acute myeloid leukemia.

The table lists this clonotype with many counts. J is TRBJ2-5 and V is TRBV5-1, with TRBD1 matching over 8 bases. CDR1 SGHRS and CDR2 YFSETQ come from the germline V gene. V was pared by 2 bases and J by 4 bases, with 1 base of the junction left unmatched. This CDR3 is 13 amino acids long. CDR3 sequence (DNA): TGCGCCAGCAGCTTCGACAGGGGAGAGACCCAGTACTTC. Translated: CASSFDRGETQYF.

This clonotype occurred a few times. The chain joins TRBV7-9 to TRBJ2-3; the match to TRBD2 covers 10 bases. The CDR3 extends over 13 amino acids. In germline, CDR1 is SEHNR, CDR2 FQNEAQ (reference sequence). V dropped 7 bases and J dropped 4; count of bases not matched to a gene: 2. The CDR3 sequence is CASTGLAADTQYF. As DNA, the CDR3 is TGTGCCAGCACCGGACTAGCGGCAGATACGCAGTATTTT.

This clonotype was counted a few times. The chain employs TRBV15 and TRBJ2-2; D is ambiguous. This CDR3 region has 17 residues. CDR1 is LNHNV and CDR2 is YYDKDF in the germline V gene (reference sequence). V was clipped by 0 bases and J by 1 base, with 12 bases between them. The CDR3 DNA is TGTGCCACCAGCAGAGATAGTTCGTCAGGGAACACCGGGGAGCTGTTTTTT. The encoded protein is CATSRDSSSGNTGELFF.

The CDR3 is CSAPPRDRVGARRTEAFF. The CDR3 DNA sequence: TGCAGTGCTCCCCCCCGGGACAGGGTGGGGGCGAGACGGACTGAAGCTTTCTTT. The rearrangement uses TRBV20-1 and TRBJ1-1; 9 bases align to TRBD1. CDR3 length: 18 residues. Looked up from germline, CDR1 is DFQATT and CDR2 is SNEGSKA (reference sequence). Trimming cost V 5 bases and J 5 bases; bases outside gene matches: 21.

This clonotype was counted only a few times. The chain carries TRBV7-3 and TRBJ2-7; the match to TRBD2 covers 7 bases. The CDR3 has 14 amino acids. Looked up from germline, CDR1 is SGHTA and CDR2 is FQGTGA. V lost 5 bases to trimming and J lost 7 bases; unmatched junction nucleotides: 11. The CDR3 region is CASSAERGRGEQYF. In DNA, the CDR3 is TGTGCCAGCAGCGCGGAGCGGGGCCGTGGAGAGCAGTACTTC.

The sample holds a few counts of this clonotype. The chain couples TRBV20-1 to TRBJ2-6; 14 bases agree with TRBD2. From germline, CDR1 is DFQATT and CDR2 SNEGSKA (reference sequence). V trimming: 3 bases; J trimming: 0 bases; junction bases outside the gene matches: 7. This CDR3 has 19 amino acids. CDR3 in amino acids: CSASGTSGSLRSGANVLTF. DNA of the CDR3: TGCAGTGCTAGCGGGACTAGCGGGAGCCTTCGCTCTGGGGCCAACGTCCTGACTTTC.

In its sample, this clonotype was seen a few times. An end of the junction does not agree with germline; a read error may underlie this. The chain carries TRBV4-3 and TRBJ2-7; 7 bases are shared with TRBD1. Germline CDR1 reads LGHNA; CDR2 reads YSLEER. The CDR3 spans 14 residues. This CDR3 reads CASSQDAPTGFLFF. CDR3 DNA sequence: TGCGCCAGCAGCCAAGATGCCCCGACAGGGTTCTTATTCTTC.

This clonotype occurred a few times. The CDR3 DNA is TGCAGTGCACAGGACAGGGTCCTCAATCAGCCCCAGCATTTT. This gives the protein CSAQDRVLNQPQHF. The rearrangement links TRBV20-1 to TRBJ1-5, with TRBD1 matching 8 bases. CDR3 length: 14 amino acids. Germline CDR1 reads DFQATT; CDR2 reads SNEGSKA (reference sequence). J was trimmed by 3 bases and V by 6 bases; bases with no gene match: 7.

This clonotype was picked up many times. The chain links TRBV29-1 to TRBJ1-1; D ambiguous. CDR1 and CDR2 (germline): SQVTM, ANQGSEA. Trimming removed 7 bases at V and 2 bases at J, with 5 bases between. The CDR3 consists of 10 residues. The DNA for the CDR3 is TGCAGCGGCATAAACACTGAAGCTTTCTTT. This translates into CSGINTEAFF.

This clonotype appeared many times. The J gene is TRBJ1-6, the V gene TRBV12-3 or TRBV12-4; D is perhaps TRBD1 (5 bases). The CDR3 length is 14 residues. V was trimmed by 0 bases and J by 7 bases, leaving 7 bases between them. CDR3 nucleotide sequence: TGTGCCAGCAGTTTAGCGGGGCAGAATTCACCCCTCCACTTT. This codes for CASSLAGQNSPLHF.

The chain links TRBV20-1 to TRBJ2-7; TRBD2 matches at 12 bases. V shed 6 bases, J shed 4 bases, and the junction held 7 bases outside the gene matches. Germline CDR1 is DFQATT and CDR2 is SNEGSKA (reference sequence). This CDR3 is 14 amino acids long. The DNA for the CDR3 is TGCAGTGCCTTGACTAGCGGGAGTAGTTACGAGCAGTACTTC. This translates into CSALTSGSSYEQYF.